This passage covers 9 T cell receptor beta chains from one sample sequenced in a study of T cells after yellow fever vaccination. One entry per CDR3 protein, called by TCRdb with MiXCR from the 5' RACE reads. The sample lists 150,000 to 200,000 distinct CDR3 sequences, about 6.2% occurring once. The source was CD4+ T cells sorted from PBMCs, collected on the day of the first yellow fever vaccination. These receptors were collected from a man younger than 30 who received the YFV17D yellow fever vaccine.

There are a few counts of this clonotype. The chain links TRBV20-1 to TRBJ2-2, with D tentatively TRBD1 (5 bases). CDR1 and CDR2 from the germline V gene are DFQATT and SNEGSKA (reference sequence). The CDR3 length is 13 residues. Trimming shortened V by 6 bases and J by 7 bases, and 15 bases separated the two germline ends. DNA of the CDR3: TGCAGTGCAAATACGGCAACAGGCGGGGAGCTGTTTTTT. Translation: CSANTATGGELFF.

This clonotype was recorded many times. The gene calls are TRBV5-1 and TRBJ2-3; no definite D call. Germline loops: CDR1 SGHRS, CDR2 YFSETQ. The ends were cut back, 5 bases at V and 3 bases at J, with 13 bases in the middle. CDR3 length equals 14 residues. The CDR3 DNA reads TGCGCCAGCAGAGTGTTTTGGGGTACAGATACGCAGTATTTT. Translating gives CASRVFWGTDTQYF.

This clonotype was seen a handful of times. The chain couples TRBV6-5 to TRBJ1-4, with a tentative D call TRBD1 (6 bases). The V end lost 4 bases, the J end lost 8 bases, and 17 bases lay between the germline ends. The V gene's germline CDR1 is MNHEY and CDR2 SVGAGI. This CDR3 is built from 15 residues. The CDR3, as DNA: TGTGCCAGCAGTTCTCCCAGGGGTGAAGGAGAAAAACTGTTTTTT. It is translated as CASSSPRGEGEKLFF.

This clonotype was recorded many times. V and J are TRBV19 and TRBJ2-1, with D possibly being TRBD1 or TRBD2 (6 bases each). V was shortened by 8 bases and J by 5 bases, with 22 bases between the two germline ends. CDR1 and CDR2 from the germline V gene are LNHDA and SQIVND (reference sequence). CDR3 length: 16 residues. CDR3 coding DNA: TGTGCCAGTTCCCCAGGCGGGACACAACGGCACAATGAGCAGTTCTTC. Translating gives CASSPGGTQRHNEQFF.

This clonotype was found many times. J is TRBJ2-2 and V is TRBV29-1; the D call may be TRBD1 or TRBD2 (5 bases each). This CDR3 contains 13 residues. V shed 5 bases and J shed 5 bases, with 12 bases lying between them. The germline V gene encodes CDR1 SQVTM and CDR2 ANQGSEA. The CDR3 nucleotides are TGCAGCGTTAGACAGAGCGGTACCGGGGAGCTGTTTTTT. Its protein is CSVRQSGTGELFF.

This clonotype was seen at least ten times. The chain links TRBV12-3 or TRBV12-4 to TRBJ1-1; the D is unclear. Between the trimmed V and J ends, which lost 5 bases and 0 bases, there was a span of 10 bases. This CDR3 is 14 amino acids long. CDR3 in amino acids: CASSIQDVNTEAFF. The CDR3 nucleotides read TGTGCCAGCAGTATCCAGGATGTGAACACTGAAGCTTTCTTT.

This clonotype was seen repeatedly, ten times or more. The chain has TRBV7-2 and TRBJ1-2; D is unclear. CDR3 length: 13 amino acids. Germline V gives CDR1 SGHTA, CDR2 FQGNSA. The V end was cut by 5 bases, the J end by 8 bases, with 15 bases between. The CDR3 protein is CASSPGRENGYTF. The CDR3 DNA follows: TGTGCCAGCAGCCCAGGAAGGGAGAACGGCTACACCTTC.

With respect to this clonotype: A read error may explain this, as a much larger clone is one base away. This CDR3 reads CASSLDRGWTEELFF. The CDR3 DNA is TGTGCCAGCAGCCTGGACAGGGGTTGGACCGAGGAGCTGTTTTTT. J is TRBJ2-2 and V is TRBV7-3; 9 bases are shared with TRBD1. Germline V lookup: CDR1 SGHTA, CDR2 FQGTGA. This CDR3 has 15 amino acids.

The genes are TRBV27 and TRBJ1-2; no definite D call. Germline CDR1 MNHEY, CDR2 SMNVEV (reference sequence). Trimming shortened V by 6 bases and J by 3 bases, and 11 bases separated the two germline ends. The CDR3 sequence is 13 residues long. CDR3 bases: TGTGCCAGCAGAAAGTCGGCGGACTATGGCTACACCTTC. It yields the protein CASRKSADYGYTF.